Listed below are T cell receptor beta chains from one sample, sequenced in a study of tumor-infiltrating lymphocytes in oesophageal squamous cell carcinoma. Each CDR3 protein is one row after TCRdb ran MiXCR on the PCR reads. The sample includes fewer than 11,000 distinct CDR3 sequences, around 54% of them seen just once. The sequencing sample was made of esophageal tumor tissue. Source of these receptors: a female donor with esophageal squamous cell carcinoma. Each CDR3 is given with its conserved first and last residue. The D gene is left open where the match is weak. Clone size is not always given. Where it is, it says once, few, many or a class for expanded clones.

CDR3aa: CASRRGGVEQYF
CDR3nt: TGTGCCAGCAGACGAGGCGGGGTCGAGCAGTACTTC
abundance: once
j_gene: TRBJ2-7
d_gene: NA
v_gene: TRBV2

CDR3aa: CASSPAGGNEQFF
CDR3nt: TGTGCCAGCTCACCCGCAGGGGGAAATGAGCAGTTCTTC
abundance: NA
j_gene: TRBJ2-1
d_gene: TRBD1
v_gene: TRBV18

CDR3aa: CASSWTGSGEAFF
CDR3nt: TGTGCCAGCAGTTGGACAGGATCAGGTGAAGCTTTCTTT
abundance: few
j_gene: TRBJ1-1
d_gene: TRBD1
v_gene: TRBV12-3/TRBV12-4

CDR3aa: CASSLRAEWELYF
CDR3nt: TGTGCCAGCAGCTTACGGGCTGAATGGGAGCTGTACTTC
abundance: NA
j_gene: TRBJ2-7
d_gene: NA
v_gene: TRBV7-2

CDR3aa: CASSLRPGEQYF
CDR3nt: TGTGCCAGCAGCTTGAGGCCCGGGGAGCAGTACTTC
abundance: once
j_gene: TRBJ2-7
d_gene: NA
v_gene: TRBV7-2

CDR3aa: CASSLGGRTGELFF
CDR3nt: TGTGCCAGCAGCTTAGGGGGGAGAACCGGGGAGCTGTTTTTT
abundance: NA
j_gene: TRBJ2-2
d_gene: NA
v_gene: TRBV7-2

CDR3aa: CASSEFIQETQYF
CDR3nt: TGCGCCAGCAGTGAGTTTATCCAAGAGACCCAGTACTTC
abundance: NA
j_gene: TRBJ2-5
d_gene: NA
v_gene: TRBV10-1

CDR3aa: CASSLGLNTGELFF
CDR3nt: TGTGCCAGCAGCTTAGGGCTAAACACCGGGGAGCTGTTTTTT
abundance: NA
j_gene: TRBJ2-2
d_gene: NA
v_gene: TRBV7-4

CDR3aa: CASSYDRGHRPYNEQFF
CDR3nt: TGTGCCAGCAGTTACGACAGGGGGCACCGTCCCTACAATGAGCAGTTCTTC
abundance: few
j_gene: TRBJ2-1
d_gene: TRBD1
v_gene: TRBV6-5

CDR3aa: CASQLAGVYNEQYF
CDR3nt: TGTGCCTCCCAGTTGGCGGGGGTATACAATGAGCAGTACTTC
abundance: NA
j_gene: TRBJ2-7
d_gene: TRBD2
v_gene: TRBV10-3

CDR3aa: CASSREVGDLANYGYTF
CDR3nt: TGTGCCAGCAGCCGGGAAGTTGGGGACCTAGCTAACTATGGCTACACCTTC
abundance: few
j_gene: TRBJ1-2
d_gene: NA
v_gene: TRBV6-1

CDR3aa: CASSLEFPDTQYF
CDR3nt: TGTGCCAGCAGCTTAGAGTTCCCGGATACGCAGTATTTT
abundance: hyperexpanded
j_gene: TRBJ2-3
d_gene: NA
v_gene: TRBV7-6

CDR3aa: CASSPQIAGLYNEQFF
CDR3nt: TGTGCCAGCAGCCCTCAAATAGCGGGACTTTACAATGAGCAGTTCTTC
abundance: NA
j_gene: TRBJ2-1
d_gene: TRBD2
v_gene: TRBV7-3

CDR3aa: CASSPGDYEQYF
CDR3nt: TGTGCCAGCAGCCCAGGGGACTACGAGCAGTACTTT
abundance: NA
j_gene: TRBJ1-6
d_gene: NA
v_gene: TRBV7-6

CDR3aa: CASSGTGGYGYTF
CDR3nt: TGTGCCAGCAGCGGGACAGGGGGCTATGGCTACACCTTC
abundance: many
j_gene: TRBJ1-2
d_gene: TRBD1
v_gene: TRBV9

CDR3aa: CASSAPHRGYNEQFF
CDR3nt: TGTGCCAGCAGTGCCCCTCACCGGGGCTACAATGAGCAGTTCTTC
abundance: NA
j_gene: TRBJ2-1
d_gene: NA
v_gene: TRBV12-3/TRBV12-4

CDR3aa: CASSRTVLKNIQYF
CDR3nt: TGTGCCAGCTCCCGGACAGTTCTCAAAAACATTCAGTACTTC
abundance: NA
j_gene: TRBJ2-4
d_gene: NA
v_gene: TRBV7-6

CDR3aa: CASSYSGLAGEGAETQYF
CDR3nt: TGTGCCAGCAGTTACTCAGGACTAGCGGGAGAAGGCGCAGAGACCCAGTACTTC
abundance: many
j_gene: TRBJ2-5
d_gene: TRBD2
v_gene: TRBV6-6

CDR3aa: CASSLVSGKTQYF
CDR3nt: TGTGCCAGCAGCTTAGTATCAGGGAAGACCCAGTACTTC
abundance: NA
j_gene: TRBJ2-5
d_gene: NA
v_gene: TRBV7-2

CDR3aa: CASRGTGGKWADTQYF
CDR3nt: TGTGCCAGCAGGGGGACAGGGGGCAAGTGGGCAGATACGCAGTATTTT
abundance: NA
j_gene: TRBJ2-3
d_gene: TRBD1
v_gene: TRBV28

CDR3aa: CASSLVASGRGQETQYF
CDR3nt: TGTGCCAGCAGCTTAGTTGCTAGCGGGAGGGGCCAAGAGACCCAGTACTTC
abundance: few
j_gene: TRBJ2-5
d_gene: TRBD2
v_gene: TRBV7-2

CDR3aa: CAIAIGGQSTSGANVLTF
CDR3nt: TGTGCCATAGCCATTGGGGGACAGTCAACCTCTGGGGCCAACGTCCTGACTTTC
abundance: once
j_gene: TRBJ2-6
d_gene: TRBD1
v_gene: TRBV10-3

CDR3aa: CASSQDLGQPQETQYF
CDR3nt: TGTGCCAGCAGCCAAGATCTGGGGCAGCCCCAAGAGACCCAGTACTTC
abundance: NA
j_gene: TRBJ2-5
d_gene: NA
v_gene: TRBV14

CDR3aa: CASSRGQGYSGNTIYF
CDR3nt: TGCGCCAGCAGCCGCGGACAGGGATACTCTGGAAACACCATATATTTT
abundance: NA
j_gene: TRBJ1-3
d_gene: TRBD1
v_gene: TRBV10-1

CDR3aa: CANLSLTGELFF
CDR3nt: TGTGCCAACCTCAGCCTTACCGGGGAGCTGTTTTTT
abundance: NA
j_gene: TRBJ2-2
d_gene: NA
v_gene: TRBV12-3/TRBV12-4

CDR3aa: CASSLAGGGTYEQYF
CDR3nt: TGTGCCAGCAGCTTAGCAGGCGGGGGGACCTACGAGCAGTACTTC
abundance: NA
j_gene: TRBJ2-7
d_gene: TRBD2
v_gene: TRBV7-8

CDR3aa: CASSSSGRGNEQFF
CDR3nt: TGTGCCAGCAGCTCATCGGGGAGGGGGAATGAGCAGTTCTTC
abundance: once
j_gene: TRBJ2-1
d_gene: NA
v_gene: TRBV7-2

CDR3aa: CASSLFRTGRSGANVLTF
CDR3nt: TGTGCCAGCAGCCTCTTCCGGACAGGCCGCTCTGGGGCCAACGTCCTGACTTTC
abundance: many
j_gene: TRBJ2-6
d_gene: TRBD1
v_gene: TRBV4-2